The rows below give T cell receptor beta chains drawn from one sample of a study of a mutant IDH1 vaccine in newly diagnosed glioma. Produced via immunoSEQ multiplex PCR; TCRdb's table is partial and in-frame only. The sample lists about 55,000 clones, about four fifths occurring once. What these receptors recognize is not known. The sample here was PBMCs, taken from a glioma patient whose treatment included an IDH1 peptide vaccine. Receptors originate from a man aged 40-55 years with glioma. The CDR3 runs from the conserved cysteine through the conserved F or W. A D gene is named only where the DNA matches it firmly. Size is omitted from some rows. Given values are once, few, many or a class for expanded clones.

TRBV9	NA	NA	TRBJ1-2	CASSPDGRTDYGYTF	TGTGCCAGCAGCCCCGACGGACGGACGGACTATGGCTACACCTTC
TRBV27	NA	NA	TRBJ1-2	CASRGANYGYTF	TGTGCCAGCAGGGGAGCTAACTATGGCTACACCTTC
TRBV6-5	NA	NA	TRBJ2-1	CASSYGSASYNEQFF	TGTGCCAGCAGTTACGGGAGCGCATCCTACAATGAGCAGTTCTTC
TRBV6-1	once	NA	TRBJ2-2	CASKIDTGELFF	TGTGCCAGCAAGATTGACACCGGGGAGCTGTTTTTT
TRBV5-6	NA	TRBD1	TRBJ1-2	CASSLPQGGKDYGYTF	TGTGCCAGCAGCCTCCCACAGGGGGGTAAGGACTATGGCTACACCTTC
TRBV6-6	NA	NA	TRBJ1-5	CASSYSRGSQPQHF	TGTGCCAGCAGTTACTCGAGGGGGAGTCAGCCCCAGCATTTT
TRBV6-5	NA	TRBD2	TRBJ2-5	CASSPSGLRETQYF	TGTGCCAGCAGCCCTAGCGGGCTAAGAGAGACCCAGTACTTC
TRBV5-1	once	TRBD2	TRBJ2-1	CASSLGTSGVIEQFF	TGCGCCAGCAGCCTCGGGACTAGCGGGGTAATTGAGCAGTTCTTC
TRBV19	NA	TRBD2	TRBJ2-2	CASISGGPMRELFF	TGTGCCAGTATCAGCGGGGGGCCCATGCGGGAGCTGTTTTTT
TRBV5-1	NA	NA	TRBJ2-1	CASSLSQFNEQFF	TGCGCCAGCAGCTTATCACAGTTCAATGAGCAGTTCTTC
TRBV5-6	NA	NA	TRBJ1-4	CASSPDPGPNEKLFF	TGTGCCAGCAGCCCGGATCCGGGACCCAATGAAAAACTGTTTTTT
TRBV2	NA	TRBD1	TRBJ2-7	CASSGTGYAGYF	TGTGCCAGCAGTGGGACAGGGTATGCTGGGTACTTC
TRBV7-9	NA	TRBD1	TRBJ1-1	CASSPGGDRGNTEAFF	TGTGCCAGCAGCCCGGGGGGGGACAGGGGGAACACTGAAGCTTTCTTT
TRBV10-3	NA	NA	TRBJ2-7	CAISAGGRDGHEQYF	TGTGCCATCAGTGCCGGGGGCCGGGACGGGCACGAGCAGTACTTC
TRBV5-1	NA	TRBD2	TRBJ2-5	CASSFLAGTGETQYF	TGCGCCAGCAGCTTTCTAGCGGGGACGGGCGAGACCCAGTACTTC
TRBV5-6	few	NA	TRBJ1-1	CASSLAGRAISRGTEAFF	TGTGCCAGCAGCTTAGCGGGTAGGGCCATTAGTAGGGGCACTGAAGCTTTCTTT
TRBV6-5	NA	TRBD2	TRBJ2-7	CASTLAGGYEQYF	TGTGCCAGCACCTTAGCGGGGGGCTACGAGCAGTACTTC
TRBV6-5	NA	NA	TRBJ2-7	CASSRAGTAPWEQYF	TGTGCCAGCAGCCGAGCCGGGACCGCTCCCTGGGAGCAGTACTTC
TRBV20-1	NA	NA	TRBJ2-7	CSASLGYEQYF	TGCAGTGCTAGCCTGGGTTACGAGCAGTACTTC
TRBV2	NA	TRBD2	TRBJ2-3	CASSERGTSAGTQYF	TGTGCCAGCAGTGAACGGGGGACTAGCGCCGGTACGCAGTATTTT
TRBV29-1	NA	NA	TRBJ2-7	CSVALGTDYEQYF	TGCAGCGTTGCCCTCGGCACCGACTACGAGCAGTACTTC
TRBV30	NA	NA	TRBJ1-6	CAWTPPFGPNSPLHF	TGTGCCTGGACTCCTCCCTTCGGCCCAAATTCACCCCTCCACTTT
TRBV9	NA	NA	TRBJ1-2	CASSVPNYGYTF	TGTGCCAGCAGCGTACCTAACTATGGCTACACCTTC
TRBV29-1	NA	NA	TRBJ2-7	CSVAGDLSSYEQYF	TGCAGCGTGGCCGGTGATTTGTCATCCTACGAGCAGTACTTC
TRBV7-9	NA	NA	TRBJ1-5	CASSSGLGPQHF	TGTGCCAGCAGCTCGGGCTTAGGGCCCCAGCATTTT
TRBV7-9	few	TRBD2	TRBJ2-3	CASSFGLAGVADTQYF	TGTGCCAGCAGCTTCGGACTAGCGGGGGTAGCAGATACGCAGTATTTT
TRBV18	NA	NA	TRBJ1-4	CASSGPVSELFF	TGTGCCAGCTCAGGCCCTGTTTCGGAACTGTTTTTT
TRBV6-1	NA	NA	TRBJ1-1	CASSTVGENTEAFF	TGTGCCAGCTCAACGGTGGGAGAGAACACTGAAGCTTTCTTT
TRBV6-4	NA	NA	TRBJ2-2	CASSPHMGGELFF	TGTGCCAGCAGTCCGCATATGGGCGGGGAGCTGTTTTTT
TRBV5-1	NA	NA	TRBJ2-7	CASSPSGHQEQYF	TGCGCCAGCAGCCCGTCGGGACACCAGGAGCAGTACTTC
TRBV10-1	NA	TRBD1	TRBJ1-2	CASSPDRRDGYTF	TGCGCCAGCAGTCCGGACAGGAGAGATGGCTACACCTTC
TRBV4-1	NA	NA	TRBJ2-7	CASSQAPGGVGFAYEQYF	TGCGCCAGCAGCCAAGCCCCAGGCGGGGTCGGTTTTGCCTACGAGCAGTACTTC
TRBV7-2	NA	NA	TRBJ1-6	CASSPQRGKDSPLHF	TGTGCCAGCAGCCCCCAGCGGGGGAAGGATTCACCCCTCCACTTT
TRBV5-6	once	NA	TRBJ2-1	CASSLWGATLVGGFF	TGTGCCAGCAGCTTGTGGGGGGCTACCCTAGTAGGCGGGTTCTTC
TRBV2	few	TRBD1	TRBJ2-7	CASRGDRYEQYF	TGTGCCAGCAGGGGGGACAGGTACGAGCAGTACTTC
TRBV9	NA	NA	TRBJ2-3	CASSVAAGAGTDTQYF	TGTGCCAGCAGCGTAGCGGCGGGGGCGGGCACAGATACGCAGTATTTT
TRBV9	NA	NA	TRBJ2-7	CASSVRPGRGPYEQYF	TGTGCCAGCAGCGTCCGGCCCGGGCGGGGCCCTTACGAGCAGTACTTC
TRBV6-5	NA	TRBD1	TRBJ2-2	CASSYHGQGRDGELFF	TGTGCCAGCAGTTACCACGGACAGGGCCGGGACGGGGAGCTGTTTTTT
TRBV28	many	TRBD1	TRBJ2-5	CASSTGTVKETQYF	TGTGCCAGCAGTACCGGGACAGTGAAAGAGACCCAGTACTTC
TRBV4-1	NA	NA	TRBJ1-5	CASSQDGGLNQPQHF	TGCGCCAGCAGCCAAGATGGAGGGCTGAATCAGCCCCAGCATTTT
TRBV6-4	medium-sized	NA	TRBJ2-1	CASSDGNRYNEQFF	TGTGCCAGCAGTGACGGCAATAGATACAATGAGCAGTTCTTC
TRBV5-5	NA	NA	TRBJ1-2	CASSLGRDYTF	TGTGCCAGCAGCTTGGGCAGAGACTACACCTTC
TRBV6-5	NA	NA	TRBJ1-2	CASSFGEGTNGYTF	TGTGCCAGCAGTTTTGGGGAGGGGACTAATGGCTACACCTTC
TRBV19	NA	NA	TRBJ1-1	CASKWGGTEAFF	TGTGCCAGTAAATGGGGTGGCACTGAAGCTTTCTTT